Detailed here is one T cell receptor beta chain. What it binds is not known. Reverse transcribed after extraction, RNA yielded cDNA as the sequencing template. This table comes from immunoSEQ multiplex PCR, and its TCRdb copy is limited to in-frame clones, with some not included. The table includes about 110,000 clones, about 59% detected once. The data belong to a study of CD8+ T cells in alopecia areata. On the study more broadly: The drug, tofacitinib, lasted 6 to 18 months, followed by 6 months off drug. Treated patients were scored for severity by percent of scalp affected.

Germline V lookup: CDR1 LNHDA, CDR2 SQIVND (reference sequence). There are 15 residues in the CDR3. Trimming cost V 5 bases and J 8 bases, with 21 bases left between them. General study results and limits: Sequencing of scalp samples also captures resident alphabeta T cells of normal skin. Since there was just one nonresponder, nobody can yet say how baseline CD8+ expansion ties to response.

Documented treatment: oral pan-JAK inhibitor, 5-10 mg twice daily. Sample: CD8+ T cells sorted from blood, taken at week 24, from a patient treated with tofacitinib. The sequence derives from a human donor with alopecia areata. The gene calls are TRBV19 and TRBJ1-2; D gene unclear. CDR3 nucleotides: TGTGCCAGTAGTGATTATGGCGAGGAGGTTCTAGGCTACACCTTC. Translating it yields CASSDYGEEVLGYTF.